The entry below describes one T cell receptor beta chain. Its antigen is unidentified. This sample is drawn from a study of OX40 agonist ivuxolimab in advanced cancers. Study context: A mean age of roughly 66 years, range about 20 to 79, was recorded, and 70% to 85% were male. Whole-study findings and limits: More expanded clones were found, on average, in CD8+ than in CD4+ T cells.

People who had autoimmune disease history or systemic immunosuppression were excluded. Drawing of blood for sampling happened at baseline, at cycle 4 day 1, and at cycle 7 day 1. Libraries were prepared by immunoSEQ multiplex PCR; TCRdb keeps only in-frame clonotypes and omits some of them. The sample records roughly 70,000 clones, roughly 85% being singletons. Unmatched junction bases numbered 5, after V lost 2 bases and J lost 0 bases. The CDR3 is 16 residues long. Germline values: CDR1 SGHRS, CDR2 YFSETQ. This TCR came from an adult with an advanced solid tumor such as melanoma, head and neck, liver or kidney cancer. The sample in question was CD4+ or CD8+ T cells sorted from blood, obtained in a trial of the OX40 agonist ivuxolimab. The chain links TRBV5-1 to TRBJ1-3; TRBD1 matches 7 bases. CDR3 sequence: CASSLGGTSSGNTIYF. CDR3 DNA sequence: TGCGCCAGCAGCTTAGGGGGCACGAGCTCTGGAAACACCATATATTTT. The whole variable domain, remainder taken from reference TRBV5-1 and TRBJ1-3, is KAGVTQTPRYLIKTRGQQVTLSCSPISGHRSVSWYQQTPGQGLQFLFEYFSETQRNKGNFPGRFSGRQFSNSRSEMNVSTLELGDSALYLCASSLGGTSSGNTIYFGEGSWLTVV.